Following are 26 T cell receptor beta chains from one sample sequenced in a study of molecular identifiers for immune sequencing clone quantification. One entry per CDR3 protein results from TCRdb running MiXCR on the PCR reads. This table has 600,000 to 650,000 distinct CDR3 sequences, just under 20% appearing once. Sequencing was performed on naive CD8+ T cells from blood, with Jurkat cell RNA spiked in. Subset noted: FACS-sorted CD8+CD4-CCR7+CD45RA+ naive T cells. These receptors were collected from a human donor in good health. Some libraries in this study had Jurkat cell RNA spiked in.

In DNA, the CDR3 is TGTGCCAGTAGTATAGATAATCGGGGGAACGAGCAGTACTTC. Residues: CASSIDNRGNEQYF. The rearrangement links TRBV19 to TRBJ2-7; TRBD2 is a possible D gene (6 bases). V was shortened by 0 bases and J by 5 bases, with 11 bases between the two germline ends. Germline lookup yields CDR1 LNHDA and CDR2 SQIVND (reference sequence). The CDR3 has 14 amino acids.

In this sample, this clonotype turned up a few times. The rearrangement links TRBV9 to TRBJ2-7; D may be TRBD1 or TRBD2 (6 bases each). V lost 0 bases to trimming and J lost 0 bases, with 10 bases between them. CDR1 and CDR2 (germline): SGDLS, YYNGEE. The CDR3 is made up of 15 amino acids. The chain's CDR3 is CASSVDGGHSYEQYF. The CDR3 DNA reads TGTGCCAGCAGCGTAGACGGGGGACACTCCTACGAGCAGTACTTC.

This clonotype was counted ten times or more. The chain joins TRBV4-3 to TRBJ2-7; no firm D call. The CDR3 runs 16 residues. Germline CDR1 is LGHNA and CDR2 is YSLEER. Trimming cost V 0 bases and J 4 bases, with 16 bases left between them. The CDR3 spells CASSQDYTGFGYEQYF. Here the CDR3 DNA reads TGCGCCAGCAGCCAAGATTACACCGGGTTCGGGTACGAGCAGTACTTC.

This clonotype turned up a few times. The chain joins TRBV6-1 to TRBJ1-2, with unresolved D. Between the trimmed V and J ends, which lost 3 bases and 5 bases, there was a span of 13 bases. CDR3 size: 14 residues. CDR1 is MNHNS, CDR2 SASEGT, per germline. CDR3 sequence reads: CASSDGGRLYGYTF. As DNA, the CDR3 is TGTGCCAGCAGTGATGGCGGCAGATTATATGGCTACACCTTC.

Worth noting for this clonotype: Given a much more abundant clone one base away, this may be a read error. The rearrangement links TRBV19 to TRBJ1-5, with D hard to call. The V and J ends lost 4 bases and 5 bases respectively, with 6 bases between them. CDR1 is LNHDA and CDR2 is SQIVND in the germline V gene (reference sequence). The CDR3 has 12 amino acids. CDR3 amino acids: CASSSGDQPQHF. CDR3 nucleotides: TGTGCCAGTAGTAGTGGAGATCAGCCCCAGCATTTT.

This clonotype was picked up many times. This chain joins TRBV3-1 and TRBJ1-1, with a tentative D call TRBD1 (6 bases). CDR3 length equals 14 residues. V dropped 4 bases and J dropped 5 bases, with 14 bases sitting between them. Germline CDR1 reads LGHDT; CDR2 reads YNNKEL (reference sequence). DNA for the CDR3: TGTGCCAGCAGCCCGGGACACCAGAGGACTGAAGCTTTCTTT. Amino acid sequence: CASSPGHQRTEAFF.

This rearrangement joins TRBV6-2 or TRBV6-3 to TRBJ2-2, with D unresolved. The CDR3 loop spans 18 amino acids. The ends were cut back, 2 bases at V and 6 bases at J, with 22 bases in the middle. Germline V CDR1 and CDR2: MNHEY, SVGEGT. CDR3 DNA sequence: TGTGCCAGCAGTTACGTGGGTGGAATACAAGTTGGACCCGGGGAGCTGTTTTTT. Translating it yields CASSYVGGIQVGPGELFF.

This clonotype was detected many times. The chain has TRBV30 and TRBJ1-1; 7 nucleotides align to TRBD1. Looked up from germline, CDR1 is GTSNPN and CDR2 is SVGIG (reference sequence). V dropped 1 base and J dropped 4; count of bases not matched to a gene: 0. The CDR3 is 12 amino acids. For the CDR3, the DNA is TGTGCCTGGAGTGACAGGGGCACTGAAGCTTTCTTT. Its translation is CAWSDRGTEAFF.

There are many counts of this clonotype. The chain carries TRBV25-1 and TRBJ2-7; D is perhaps TRBD2 (7 bases). Germline V CDR1 and CDR2: MGHDK, SYGVNS. Trimming stripped 1 base from V and 2 bases from J, with 12 bases between. The CDR3 has 15 residues. CDR3 in DNA: TGTGCCAGCAGTGAATCCCTGGGGGGGCCCTACGAGCAGTACTTC. This gives the protein CASSESLGGPYEQYF.

The table lists this clonotype with many counts. The chain is built from TRBV7-8 and TRBJ2-7; D is undetermined. Trimming shortened V by 1 base and J by 7 bases, and 8 bases separated the two germline ends. The CDR3 covers 12 residues. The germline V gene encodes CDR1 SGHVS and CDR2 FQNEAQ. The DNA of the CDR3 is TGTGCCAGCAGCTTAGTTCTTGGGGAGCAGTACTTC. This gives the protein CASSLVLGEQYF.

This clonotype was seen ten or more times. This chain links TRBV27 with TRBJ1-5; 7 nucleotides agree with TRBD1. Germline V lookup: CDR1 MNHEY, CDR2 SMNVEV (reference sequence). The CDR3 is 14 residues long. Unmatched junction bases numbered 4, after V lost 5 bases and J lost 3 bases. CDR3 nucleotide sequence: TGTGCCAGCAGTCTTGGGACAGACAATCAGCCCCAGCATTTT. Translation gives CASSLGTDNQPQHF.

In its sample, this clonotype was seen many times. The chain employs TRBV7-2 and TRBJ2-3, with D tentatively TRBD2 (6 bases). From germline, CDR1 is SGHTA and CDR2 FQGNSA. The CDR3 totals 17 residues. Trimming took 5 bases from V and 5 from J, leaving 23 bases between them. In nucleotides, the CDR3 is TGTGCCAGCAGCCCGCTCCGGGACTCTCTCCGAGGAGATACGCAGTATTTT. This encodes CASSPLRDSLRGDTQYF.

This clonotype has ten or more counts. The chain couples TRBV20-1 to TRBJ2-5, with a weak D call TRBD2 (5 bases). This CDR3 region has 11 residues. From germline, CDR1 is DFQATT and CDR2 SNEGSKA (reference sequence). V was cut by 6 bases and J by 4 bases, with 9 bases left in between. CDR3 residues: CSATGLETQYF. As DNA, the CDR3 is TGCAGTGCAACGGGGTTAGAGACCCAGTACTTC.

This clonotype occurred many times. The CDR3 DNA is TGTGCCAGCAGCTTTCGACAGGGTGATATTGGGACTGAAGCTTTCTTT. Residues: CASSFRQGDIGTEAFF. The J gene is TRBJ1-1, the V gene TRBV7-9; 7 bases map to TRBD1. Germline CDR1 SEHNR, CDR2 FQNEAQ (reference sequence). This CDR3 spans 16 amino acids. With 3 bases clipped from V and 5 bases from J, the junction kept 12 bases outside the gene matches.

This clonotype has a count of ten or more. The chain carries TRBV7-9 and TRBJ1-5; D unclear. CDR1 is SEHNR, CDR2 FQNEAQ, per germline (reference sequence). Between the trimmed V and J ends, which lost 6 bases and 0 bases, there was a span of 6 bases. The CDR3 loop spans 13 amino acids. The DNA for the CDR3 is TGTGCCAGCAGAGACGATAGCAATCAGCCCCAGCATTTT. It encodes CASRDDSNQPQHF.

This clonotype was counted many times. The gene calls are TRBV10-3 and TRBJ2-3; tentative D call: TRBD2 (6 bases). The CDR3 loop spans 14 amino acids. Germline-derived CDR1 and CDR2 are ENHRY and SYGVKD. V shed 2 bases and J shed 6 bases, with 12 bases lying between them. This chain's CDR3 is CAISELGGTDTQYF. CDR3 nucleotide sequence: TGTGCCATCAGTGAGCTTGGAGGGACGGATACGCAGTATTTT.

This clonotype was counted at least ten times. CDR3: CASSPTGRAEAFF. CDR3 nucleotide sequence: TGTGCCAGCAGCCCAACGGGGAGGGCTGAAGCTTTCTTT. The chain carries TRBV4-2 and TRBJ1-1, with D hard to call. Per germline, CDR1 LGHNA and CDR2 YNFKEQ. V was shortened by 4 bases and J by 6 bases, with 12 bases between the two germline ends. The CDR3 spans 13 residues.

This clonotype appeared many times. The rearrangement links TRBV2 to TRBJ2-5; 7 nucleotides agree with TRBD2. The CDR3 spans 12 residues. J lost 5 bases, V lost 11 bases, and 8 bases had no gene match. Germline V gives CDR1 SNHLY, CDR2 FYNNEI. The CDR3 DNA reads as TGTGCCGGCAAGAGCGGGATTGAGACCCAGTACTTC. Translation: CAGKSGIETQYF.

This clonotype was seen a single time. One junction end disagrees with the germline gene, perhaps due to a read error. The chain has TRBV19 and TRBJ2-7, with 9 bases that match TRBD1. Germline V gives CDR1 LNHDA, CDR2 SQIVND (reference sequence). This CDR3 has 15 amino acids. This chain's CDR3 is CASCIGQGISYEQYF. The DNA for the CDR3 is TGTGCCAGTTGTATTGGACAGGGGATTTCCTACGAGCAGTACTTC.

This clonotype was observed many times. The genes are TRBV7-9 and TRBJ2-3, with TRBD1 identical over 7 bases. V gave up 4 bases and J gave up 3 bases; unmatched junction bases: 10. Germline values: CDR1 SEHNR, CDR2 FQNEAQ (reference sequence). The CDR3 is 16 amino acids. CDR3 nucleotide sequence: TGTGCCAGCAGCTCCAGGACAGGATTAAGAACAGATACGCAGTATTTT. Translating it yields CASSSRTGLRTDTQYF.

This clonotype came up many times. The chain has TRBV7-6 and TRBJ1-6; tentatively, D is TRBD1 (5 bases). The CDR3 length is 14 residues. From germline, CDR1 is SGHVS and CDR2 FNYEAQ. Trimming stripped 1 base from V and 7 bases from J, with 8 bases between. The CDR3 loop reads CASSLGRQNSPLHF. The CDR3 nucleotides are TGTGCCAGCAGCTTAGGTCGACAGAATTCACCCCTCCACTTT. Full variable domain (rest looked up from reference TRBV7-6 and TRBJ1-6): GAGVSQSPRYKVTKRGQDVALRCDPISGHVSLYWYRQALGQGPEFLTYFNYEAQQDKSGLPNDRFSAERPEGSISTLTIQRTEQRDSAMYRCASSLGRQNSPLHFGNGTRLTVT.

This clonotype occurred a few times. The rearrangement joins TRBV6-2 or TRBV6-3 to TRBJ2-2, with 8 bases identical to TRBD1. The CDR3 consists of 15 residues. Trimming at V came to 4 bases and at J to 6 bases, leaving 7 bases not matched to a gene. Per germline, CDR1 MNHEY and CDR2 SVGEGT. The CDR3 loop reads CASSSLAGGPGELFF. CDR3 DNA: TGTGCCAGCAGTTCTCTCGCAGGGGGCCCCGGGGAGCTGTTTTTT.

This clonotype occurred a few times. The V call is TRBV20-1, the J call TRBJ2-1; 10 positions match TRBD2. Trimming cost V 3 bases and J 2 bases; bases outside gene matches: 13. Germline V gene lookup returns CDR1 DFQATT and CDR2 SNEGSKA (reference sequence). This CDR3 is built from 18 residues. The CDR3 is CSARGTSVLNRAYNEQFF. The DNA for the CDR3 is TGCAGTGCTAGGGGGACTAGCGTACTAAATAGGGCCTACAATGAGCAGTTCTTC.

This clonotype was counted many times. The junction and the germline gene differ at one end; a read error may be behind it. The chain has TRBV29-1 and TRBJ1-2; TRBD1 is a possible D gene (5 bases). The CDR3 runs 11 residues. The germline V gene encodes CDR1 SQVTM and CDR2 ANQGSEA. CDR3 sequence: CSVTSQGAIAF. As DNA, the CDR3 is TGCAGCGTTACATCCCAGGGAGCGATCGCCTTC.

The chain carries TRBV19 and TRBJ2-7; D may match TRBD1 or TRBD2 (5 bases each). This CDR3 is 13 amino acids long. With 5 bases removed from V and 5 bases from J, the gap between germline ends came to 13 bases. CDR1 LNHDA and CDR2 SQIVND come from the germline V gene (reference sequence). This CDR3 is CASSWGNPNEQYF. In DNA form, the CDR3 reads TGTGCCAGTAGTTGGGGGAACCCTAACGAGCAGTACTTC.

Ten or more counts support this clonotype. The chain combines TRBV6-5 with TRBJ1-3; D is possibly TRBD1 (5 bases). Germline V CDR1 and CDR2: MNHEY, SVGAGI. V was pared by 5 bases and J by 2 bases, with 22 bases between. The CDR3 totals 18 residues. The CDR3 nucleotides are TGTGCCAGCAGTCAGAGGCCCGGGACGACGAAGGCTGGAAACACCATATATTTT. Residues: CASSQRPGTTKAGNTIYF.